The source of this T cell receptor beta chain is a study of cytomegalovirus exposure and HLA in healthy donors (dated by TCRdb to about 2017). Study-level background: In an earlier analysis of under 750 of the donors, roughly 300 Gb of sequence data and 117 million unique TCR beta sequences from about 179 million T cells were reported. High-throughput TCR immunosequencing, statistical association of individual TCRs with disease status, and machine learning were combined to predict cytomegalovirus infection status. Along with the roughly 700-subject first cohort, a separate validation cohort of over a hundred different subjects was used. Both class I and class II loci were covered by HLA typing, at four-digit resolution. Several DR-DQ haplotypes were handled as single units for association and clustering, since linkage in the cohort was strong. The number of typed donors differed by locus: about 620-640 for A, B, C, DRB1 and DQB1; approximately 530 for DQA1; over 600 for DPA1; and about 470 for DPB1. Across approximately 400 genotyped donors of the cohort, an average of roughly 250,000 unique TCR beta nucleotide sequences per donor were sequenced, and approximately 17% of those sequences were non-productive. The later analysis used no new phenotypic data to find candidate immune exposures, relying instead on TCR beta sequences and their occurrence across donors. The study was designed to test whether signatures of past pathogen exposure could be identified by cataloging public T cell receptors. In a later analysis, previously published TCR beta repertoires from 666 donors were re-analyzed and high-resolution HLA genotyping was added so that TCR occurrence patterns could be studied. A later genetic analysis used genome-wide SNP genotypes for about 55% of the 666 donors, treating that subset as a discovery cohort. All discovery cohort repertoires had been generated on a single sequencing platform. Using immunosequencing, the study profiled T cell repertoires from fewer than 700 subjects and related those repertoires to cytomegalovirus serostatus. An early release covering just under 650 HLA-typed donors comprised about 300 gigabases of sequencing data and roughly 86 million unique TCR sequences. Of the roughly 390 genotyped donors, 81% were placed in the genetic ancestry cluster associated with self-reported Caucasian donors. An earlier analysis of approximately 640 of the donors applied high-throughput TCR beta sequencing to assess whether each TCR beta V gene segment acted as functional or pseudogenic. Donor age, sex, ethnicity and CMV serostatus were compiled together with the repertoire data.

The germline V gene yields SNHLY for CDR1 and FYNNEI for CDR2. At the junction V is shortened by 5 bases and J by 5 bases, with 12 bases in between. The CDR3 starts with the cysteine, ends with the phenylalanine, and has 14 residues. Left in the record is the CDR3 DNA by itself, 42 bases read in frame from the first base. Study-wide findings and limitations: A cluster of highly shared sequence variants was judged likely to represent a technical artifact of the sequencing pipeline. Broadly in line with IMGT annotations, most TCR beta V segments showed up in productive rearrangements about 87% or about 30% of the time in an earlier analysis of roughly 590 of the donors. V-gene and J-gene trimming of TCR beta chains was associated with a missense DCLRE1C variant in a later genetic analysis, and the association was replicated in an independent cohort. A later analysis associated around 16,000 TCR beta sequences with specific HLA alleles at a false discovery rate of 0.05. In a later analysis, the rate of TCR association differed among HLA loci, with DRB1 alleles having the most associated TCRs and HLA-C alleles having the fewest. Immune exposure information for the cohort was limited to CMV serostatus. When HLA alleles, especially DR and DQ, strongly co-occurred, TCR associations were difficult to assign to individual alleles. HLA typing was unavailable for some donors at each locus, so association tests used only the typed subset. The authors suggested that the approach could potentially be extended to other disease states and immunological phenotypes. In this cohort, only TCR beta chains were sequenced, and detectable features were limited by the absence of alpha or paired-chain data. A further reported finding was that TCR beta sequences accurately predicted the HLA-A and HLA-B alleles for most subjects in the first cohort. The classifier was reported to diagnose cytomegalovirus status with high specificity and sensitivity in both the original cohort and the validation cohort. While some public TCRs were present in many individuals, most TCR sequences turned up only very rarely across donors. In a later analysis, several top co-occurrence clusters were reported to appear linked to parvovirus B19, influenza, CMV and Epstein-Barr virus. A later analysis found that most CMV-associated TCR beta chains appeared HLA-restricted, with HLA associations seemingly driven largely by CMV exposure. Roughly uniform sequencing depth across donors was assumed in presence/absence analyses, although this assumption may not hold. In the study, approximately 150 TCR beta chains were listed as associated with cytomegalovirus. Because counts were too low, roughly 16 rarely observed V segments, including chromosome 9 orphons, were left out of the earlier analysis of 587 of the donors. Some IMGT-functional V segments, including TRBV6-2 and TRBV6-3, could not be told apart with the 87-base-pair reads, so those segments were excluded. A later genetic analysis reported fewer N-insertions in productive TCRs among donors in an Asian-associated ancestry cluster than the roughly 640-donor mean. In vitro tests confirmed that a few of the cytomegalovirus-associated TCR beta chains recognize cytomegalovirus antigens. Linkage disequilibrium might explain the correlated functional status among segregating V segments, but an unknown experimental factor could not be excluded. A later analysis found that HLA-associated TCR beta chains were more clonally expanded and had lower generation probabilities than equally common non-associated chains.

The library was generated by the immunoSEQ multiplex PCR assay. For the multiplex PCR, a mixture combining 60 forward primers for TCR Vbeta segments and 13 reverse primers for TCR Jbeta segments was used. The CDR3 region of rearranged TCR beta genes was amplified from genomic DNA with a multiplex PCR assay. On the Illumina HiSeq System, the amplified TCR beta libraries were sequenced as 87-base-pair reads. For the original study's pipeline: In a later analysis, tens of millions of unique TCR beta chains were counted across the roughly 610 repertoires, and some 10 million of these chains were shared by at least two donors. A nearest-neighbor algorithm error-corrected the raw reads and collapsed the reads into unique sequences, merging closely related sequences to remove PCR and sequencing errors. To assign V, D and J gene segments, CDR3 sequences were aligned to IMGT reference sequences. For a sequence to be retained, at least a six-nucleotide match to both a V gene segment and a J gene segment was required. Rearrangements were classified as productive when the CDR3 lacked stop codons and remained in frame with V and J, and all other rearrangements were classified as non-productive. Following IMGT convention, CDR3 was defined as the stretch from the second conserved V-encoded cysteine up to the conserved J-encoded phenylalanine. The earlier analysis of approximately 590 of the donors excluded any sequence lacking an unambiguous match to a single V gene segment. In an earlier analysis of approximately 500 of the donors, a V segment was called functional when productive rearrangements were above 56.7%, and segregating when the standard deviation between donors exceeded 5%. A statistical classification framework was developed to diagnose cytomegalovirus status using the catalog of TCR beta chain sequences. In a later analysis, TCR nucleotide sequences were compared against IMGT/GENE-DB human TR gene sequences so that V and J genes could be assigned. In a later analysis, CDR3 sequences and most-parsimonious VDJ recombination scenarios were assigned using the TCRdist pipeline. In a later analysis, each TCR beta chain was defined by its CDR3 amino acid sequence together with its V-gene family, and reads without a unique V-gene family were excluded. In a later analysis, approximately 590 highly shared, low-generation-probability nucleotide sequences were removed to address suspected cross-contamination and a sequencing artifact. In a later analysis, a clonal expansion index was calculated for each public chain from normalized within-repertoire ranks of inferred template counts. A later analysis computed generation probabilities with a VDJ recombination model fitted to out-of-frame rearrangements, and checked the results against IGoR. Hypergeometric tests were used in a later analysis to score TCR-TCR, TCR-HLA and TCR-CMV co-occurrence, with a repertoire-size bias correction applied to the TCR pairs. False discovery rates were estimated in a later analysis by permuting HLA or CMV assignments 20 times. In a later analysis, co-occurring TCRs were grouped using DBSCAN, and TCRdist sequence similarity was added for clustering within HLA-allele-positive subsets. For co-occurrence clustering, repertoires with fewer than 30,000 or more than 120,000 public chains were excluded, along with four to six repertoires with anomalous nucleotide sharing. In TCRdb, the immuneACCESS table is reduced to in-frame sequences with V and J assigned. These tables do not hold every clone; where another copy was compared, an unresolved V gene accounts for under half, and the others remain unexplained. D and trimming come from the DNA, and the V and J calls and clone size come from that table. This sample is represented by about 120,000 clones; nearly 65% of them were singletons. The top ten clones comprise 9% to 10% of the sample.

The cohort consisted of 600 to 700 healthy bone marrow donors. At the time of sampling, all cohort members were nominally healthy, though unrecorded immune exposures were likely present. The donor tested CMV seropositive and was one of the 289 seropositive cohort members. A peripheral blood sample was provided by each donor, and peripheral blood mononuclear cells were used for TCR beta sequencing. The Qiagen DNeasy Blood Extraction Kit was used to extract genomic DNA from the blood cell samples. With respect to this clone: The antigen it recognizes is unknown. Nothing much larger sits one base from this clone, and base qualities are not available.

Rearrangement joined TRBV2 to TRBJ1-4; TRBD1 is possibly the D segment (5 matching bases). Sequences were obtained from PBMCs. This TCR was sampled from a man aged 40-49 years in good health and CMV-seropositive. The nucleotides read TGTGCCAGCAGTAAAGGACAACAAAATGAAAAACTGTTTTTT. Translated, it reads CASSKGQQNEKLFF. Where the CDR3 stops, the reference TRBV2 and TRBJ1-4 genes take over; the full variable domain is EPEVTQTPSHQVTQMGQEVILRCVPISNHLYFYWYRQILGQKVEFLVSFYNNEISEKSEIFDDQFSVERPDGSNFTLKIRSTKLEDSAMYFCASSKGQQNEKLFFGSGTQLSVL.